Sequencing of this T cell receptor beta chain was carried out in a study of T cell repertoires in cytomegalovirus infection. General study results and limits: Of the TCR beta families, the public ones yielded a cumulative frequency that identified carriers of CMV plus the relevant HLA.

TCRdb passed the reads through MiXCR, listing each CDR3 protein once. The sample includes 450,000 to 550,000 distinct CDR3 sequences, 16% of them seen just once. Per germline, CDR1 MNHEY and CDR2 SMNVEV (reference sequence). V dropped 6 bases and J dropped 1 base, with 12 bases sitting between them. This CDR3 contains 14 residues. There are many counts of this clonotype. Its antigen remains unknown. The origin of this receptor is a human donor in good health (CMV status not recorded). Some clones in this sample may be carry-over from other donors' samples. Material for sequencing was CD8+ T cells from PBMCs. V gene TRBV27 combines with J gene TRBJ1-1, with a tentative D call TRBD1 (6 bases). The CDR3 DNA reads TGTGCCAGCAGCGATGGACAGCCGAACACTGAAGCTTTCTTT. Translating it yields CASSDGQPNTEAFF.